Shown below are 27 T cell receptor beta chains from a single sample sequenced in a study of blood T cells in healthy people across ages. Combining a sample-barcoded 5' primer with a J-beta primer mix, a second PCR ran for roughly 6 to 12 cycles. MiXCR, run by TCRdb on the 5' RACE reads, gives a single entry per CDR3 protein. The profile covers about 930,000 distinct CDR3 sequences, with almost 30% appearing a single time and roughly 10% taken by the ten largest. The data also belong to a second study, concerning T cells of mothers and their children.

Sequencing input: blood. The receptor source for this set is a woman aged 40 to 50 in good health.

This clonotype was seen repeatedly, ten times or more. The chain couples TRBV12-3 or TRBV12-4 to TRBJ2-5, with 9 bases fitting TRBD2. The CDR3 loop spans 13 amino acids. V lost 6 bases to trimming and J lost 5 bases; unmatched junction nucleotides: 4. CDR3 amino acids: CASRVAGAETQYF. CDR3 nucleotides: TGTGCCAGCAGAGTAGCGGGGGCCGAGACCCAGTACTTC.

The chain links TRBV20-1 to TRBJ2-3; maybe TRBD2 (7 bases). Between the trimmed V and J ends, which lost 1 base and 2 bases, there was a span of 13 bases. Per germline, CDR1 DFQATT and CDR2 SNEGSKA (reference sequence). This CDR3 comprises 15 residues. CDR3 coding DNA: TGCAGTGCTAGAGTGGGGGGGCAGGTCACAGATACGCAGTATTTT. The encoded protein is CSARVGGQVTDTQYF.

Many counts were recorded for this clonotype. The chain has TRBV18 and TRBJ2-1, with D hard to call. Germline V gene data show CDR1 as KGHSH and CDR2 as LQKENI. Trimming stripped 1 base from V and 3 bases from J, with 10 bases between. The CDR3 extends over 15 amino acids. This chain's CDR3 is CASSPLPASYNEQFF. The DNA of the CDR3 is TGTGCCAGCTCACCACTTCCCGCAAGCTACAATGAGCAGTTCTTC.

V and J are TRBV7-2 and TRBJ2-1, with no clear D. Deletions cut 1 base from V and 4 bases from J, with 11 bases between. From germline, CDR1 is SGHTA and CDR2 FQGNSA. This CDR3 is built from 15 residues. CDR3 sequence reads: CASSLGLEPYNEQFF. The CDR3 DNA is TGTGCCAGCAGCTTAGGGCTAGAGCCTTACAATGAGCAGTTCTTC.

In this sample, this clonotype turned up a few times. V and J are TRBV5-1 and TRBJ1-2; D is unclear. The CDR3 runs 15 residues. Trimming took 1 base from V and 3 from J, leaving 13 bases between them. Germline V gene lookup returns CDR1 SGHRS and CDR2 YFSETQ. This chain's CDR3 is CASSLSWGSDYGYTF. The CDR3 DNA sequence: TGCGCCAGCAGCTTGAGTTGGGGTTCCGACTATGGCTACACCTTC.

The chain carries TRBV7-8 and TRBJ1-5; D remains unclear. The CDR3 is made up of 18 amino acids. Between the trimmed V and J ends, which lost 3 bases and 0 bases, there was a span of 18 bases. Germline V CDR1 and CDR2: SGHVS, FQNEAQ. The CDR3 DNA reads as TGTGCCAGCAGCTTGTTTCGCATTCTTACTAATAGCAATCAGCCCCAGCATTTT. Its protein is CASSLFRILTNSNQPQHF.

This chain uses TRBV30 with TRBJ2-7; D is uncertain. The germline V and J ends were trimmed by 4 bases and 0 bases, with 10 bases remaining between them. CDR1 and CDR2 from the germline V gene are GTSNPN and SVGIG (reference sequence). The CDR3 has 13 amino acids. CDR3: CAWNMKVSYEQYF. CDR3 bases: TGTGCCTGGAATATGAAAGTCTCCTACGAGCAGTACTTC.

This clonotype has ten or more counts. The rearrangement joins TRBV7-2 to TRBJ2-1; D tentatively reads TRBD1 or TRBD2 (5 bases each). CDR3 size: 15 residues. From germline, CDR1 is SGHTA and CDR2 FQGNSA. Trimming removed 1 base from V and 8 bases from J, with 15 bases in between. CDR3 residues: CASSLGRGSLDEQFF. Here the CDR3 DNA reads TGTGCCAGCAGCTTAGGCCGGGGCTCATTGGATGAGCAGTTCTTC.

The chain links TRBV20-1 to TRBJ2-1; 11 nucleotides align to TRBD2. The DNA end is a closer match to TRBJ2-7, so the J assignment may be wrong. Germline V lookup: CDR1 DFQATT, CDR2 SNEGSKA (reference sequence). This CDR3 region has 16 residues. Here the CDR3 DNA reads TGCAGTGCTAGAGATCTGACTAGCGGGACCTACAATGAGCAGTACTTC. This gives the protein CSARDLTSGTYNEQYF.

This sequence joins TRBV19 and TRBJ2-5; 10 positions agree with TRBD1. The J call may be mistaken, given a closer DNA end match to TRBJ2-7. CDR1 LNHDA and CDR2 SQIVND come from the germline V gene (reference sequence). This CDR3 spans 16 amino acids. The DNA for the CDR3 is TGTGCCAGTAGCCTCTCCGGGGACAGGGGTCGCTACGAGCAGTACTTC. It encodes CASSLSGDRGRYEQYF.

The chain carries TRBV5-1 and TRBJ1-2; D may be TRBD1 (5 bases). V shed 0 bases and J shed 8 bases, with 11 bases lying between them. The CDR3 loop spans 13 amino acids. Germline CDR1 and CDR2: SGHRS and YFSETQ. For the CDR3, the DNA is TGCGCCAGCAGCTTGGGTCAGGGTCAGGGCTACACCTTC. Protein: CASSLGQGQGYTF.

J is TRBJ1-2 and V is TRBV28; the match to TRBD1 covers 7 bases. This CDR3 is 16 amino acids long. Germline values: CDR1 MDHEN, CDR2 SYDVKM. The V segment lost 6 bases and the J segment 7 bases; nucleotides outside the gene matches: 17. CDR3 DNA: TGTGCCAGCAGACAACGAGGCACAGGGGAGGGAGGTGGCTACACCTTC. Its translation: CASRQRGTGEGGGYTF.

Ten or more counts support this clonotype. The chain has TRBV6-5 and TRBJ2-7; TRBD2 agrees at 11 bases. Germline V lookup: CDR1 MNHEY, CDR2 SVGAGI. CDR3 length equals 15 residues. Germline trimming cut 2 bases from V and 0 bases from J; bases unmatched to any gene: 0. CDR3 loop: CASSYGTSGSYEQYF. DNA for the CDR3: TGTGCCAGCAGTTACGGGACTAGCGGCTCCTACGAGCAGTACTTC.

V usage is TRBV6-2 or TRBV6-3 and J usage is TRBJ2-5; no firm D call. There are 13 residues in the CDR3. Germline CDR1 and CDR2: MNHEY and SVGEGT. Trimming pared 2 bases from V and 4 bases from J, leaving 8 bases between. The CDR3 protein is CASSYPLRETQYF. The CDR3 bases are TGTGCCAGCAGTTACCCCCTGAGAGAGACCCAGTACTTC.

Points on this clonotype: With a much larger clone just one base away, this may be a read error. The rearrangement uses TRBV15 and TRBJ2-3; TRBD2 matches 15 bases. The CDR3 covers 19 residues. Germline V gene data show CDR1 as LNHNV and CDR2 as YYDKDF (reference sequence). The CDR3: CTTSSPRGTSGGFTDTQYF. The CDR3 region has the DNA TGTACCACCAGCAGCCCCAGAGGGACTAGCGGGGGGTTCACAGATACGCAGTATTTT.

This chain joins TRBV25-1 and TRBJ2-7, with a possible D match to TRBD2 (6 bases). The CDR3 spans 14 residues. The V end lost 3 bases, the J end lost 9 bases, and 18 bases lay between the germline ends. Germline-derived CDR1 and CDR2 are MGHDK and SYGVNS. CDR3 sequence (DNA): TGTGCCAGCAGTGACCCGGGACGGCGGGGAGTGCAGTACTTC. Its translation is CASSDPGRRGVQYF.

This clonotype was seen a handful of times. The junction departs from germline at one end; a sequencing error may be responsible. The chain links TRBV14 to TRBJ1-4; D is unresolved. The CDR3 runs 15 residues. Germline CDR1 is SGHDN and CDR2 is FVKESK. The CDR3 nucleotides read TGTGCCAGCAGCAAAGAAAGGGCGACTAATGAAAAACTGTTTTTT. It specifies CASSKERATNEKLFF.

This clonotype was counted only a few times. Mismatch with germline at one junction end may stem from a read error. The rearrangement uses TRBV3-1 and TRBJ2-5; D remains ambiguous. Per the germline V gene, CDR1 is LGHDT and CDR2 is YNNKEL (reference sequence). CDR3 length: 16 residues. CDR3 sequence (DNA): TGTGCCAGCAACCAAGATGGTTGGCCCACCAGGGAGACCCAGTACTTC. Translated, it gives CASNQDGWPTRETQYF.

Only a few counts were recorded for this clonotype. This chain uses TRBV30 with TRBJ2-5, with a weak D call TRBD2 (7 bases). From germline, CDR1 is GTSNPN and CDR2 SVGIG (reference sequence). The CDR3 covers 13 residues. The ends were cut back, 5 bases at V and 5 bases at J, with 15 bases in the middle. The CDR3 bases are TGTGCCTGGGACCGGGGGGCCGGGGAGACCCAGTACTTC. Translated, it gives CAWDRGAGETQYF.

V gene TRBV5-1 combines with J gene TRBJ2-5; possible D gene TRBD1, 6 bases. CDR3 length: 15 amino acids. Germline CDR1 reads SGHRS; CDR2 reads YFSETQ. V lost 3 bases, J lost 5 bases, and 17 bases lay in between. CDR3 sequence reads: CASSSGTQRGETQYF. DNA for the CDR3: TGCGCCAGCAGCTCGGGGACGCAAAGGGGGGAGACCCAGTACTTC.

With regard to this clonotype: A single base separates this from a much larger clone, so it may be a read error. The chain has TRBV7-9 and TRBJ2-4; 7 bases match TRBD1. J was trimmed by 13 bases and V by 5 bases; bases with no gene match: 14. Germline V gene sequence: CDR1 SEHNR, CDR2 FQNEAQ (reference sequence). The CDR3 spans 14 residues. The CDR3 bases are TGTGCCAGCAGCCAGGACAGGCCCTACAATGAGCAGTACTTC. The encoded protein is CASSQDRPYNEQYF.

V and J are TRBV4-1 and TRBJ1-4, with a weak D call TRBD1 (5 bases). Germline V gene data show CDR1 as MGHRA and CDR2 as YSYEKL. This CDR3 is built from 19 residues. V dropped 4 bases and J dropped 5 bases, with 26 bases sitting between them. The CDR3 loop reads CASSRDGDGGGGLNEKLFF. CDR3 sequence (DNA): TGCGCCAGCAGCCGAGATGGTGATGGGGGGGGGGGACTCAATGAAAAACTGTTTTTT.

This clonotype was counted between two and nine times. CDR3 bases: TGTGCCAGCAGCTTACGGGGTAGCGGGGGGTCAGATACGCAGTATTTT. Protein: CASSLRGSGGSDTQYF. V usage is TRBV7-3 and J usage is TRBJ2-3; 10 bases agree with TRBD2. Losses at the gene ends were 2 bases for V and 4 bases for J; bases not matched to a gene: 6. There are 16 residues in the CDR3. CDR1 is SGHTA, CDR2 FQGTGA, per germline.

At least ten counts were recorded for this clonotype. V gene TRBV29-1 combines with J gene TRBJ2-7, with 11 bases lining up with TRBD2. V lost 0 bases and J lost 3; bases outside the gene matches: 7. The CDR3 runs to 16 residues. Germline assignment: CDR1 SQVTM and CDR2 ANQGSEA. CDR3 sequence (DNA): TGCAGCGTTGAAGATCCCGCTAGCGGGGGGTACTACGAGCAGTACTTC. This encodes CSVEDPASGGYYEQYF.

This chain joins TRBV9 and TRBJ2-2; D is perhaps TRBD2 (5 bases). Per germline, CDR1 SGDLS and CDR2 YYNGEE. This CDR3 contains 15 residues. V lost 3 bases and J 4 bases, leaving 13 bases between the germline ends. Here the CDR3 DNA reads TGTGCCAGCAGCGGAACGGGAACTCTCACCGGGGAGCTGTTTTTT. Protein sequence: CASSGTGTLTGELFF.

In the case of this clonotype: A single base separates this from a much larger clone, so it may be a read error. The rearrangement uses TRBV6-5 and TRBJ1-2; D remains unclear. CDR1 is MNHEY and CDR2 is SVGAGI in the germline V gene. CDR3 size: 12 residues. The CDR3 coding sequence is TGTGCCAGCTTCTCTACTAACTGTGGCTACACCTTC. This encodes CASFSTNCGYTF.

Points on this clonotype: Its ends do not fully match the called genes, so a read error is possible. The genes are TRBV6-5 and TRBJ2-3; D perhaps matches TRBD2 (5 bases). Germline V lookup: CDR1 MNHEY, CDR2 SVGAGI. This CDR3 contains 13 residues. The CDR3 region is CASRSPSTDTKYF. DNA for the CDR3: TGTGCCAGCCGTAGCCCTAGCACAGATACGAAGTATTTT.